Shown below are 24 T cell receptor beta chains from a single sample sequenced in a study. Each CDR3 protein gets one entry after TCRdb re-called the 5' RACE reads with MiXCR. Among approximately 58,000 distinct CDR3 sequences listed, roughly 28% were seen once. Cells sorted as Tregs were CD4+, CD25+ and CD127-/low. The sample taken for sequencing was tumor-infiltrating Tregs sorted from the breast tumor. These receptors all stem from a female donor with breast cancer.

V usage is TRBV11-2 and J usage is TRBJ2-7; TRBD2 matches at 7 bases. Germline CDR1 SGHAT, CDR2 FQNNGV. CDR3 length: 18 amino acids. Unmatched junction bases numbered 18, after V lost 4 bases and J lost 3 bases. CDR3 protein: CASSSDLSAGKANYEQYF. In DNA, the CDR3 is TGTGCCAGCAGCTCCGATTTGTCAGCGGGGAAAGCAAACTACGAGCAGTACTTC.

V is TRBV5-1 and J is TRBJ2-6, with 7 bases fitting TRBD1. J gave up 2 bases and V 5 bases, and 7 bases lay outside the gene matches. The germline V gene encodes CDR1 SGHRS and CDR2 YFSETQ. The CDR3 contains 16 residues. The CDR3 sequence is CASREATGAGANVLTF. The CDR3 region has the DNA TGCGCCAGCAGGGAAGCTACAGGGGCTGGGGCCAACGTCCTGACTTTC.

V is TRBV6-5 and J is TRBJ1-2; perhaps TRBD1 as D (5 bases). Trimming shortened V by 8 bases and J by 4 bases, and 11 bases separated the two germline ends. The CDR3 is made up of 12 amino acids. Per germline, CDR1 MNHEY and CDR2 SVGAGI. DNA of the CDR3: TGTGCCAGCTACCGACAGACCTATGGCTACACCTTC. Encoded protein: CASYRQTYGYTF.

There are a few counts of this clonotype. J is TRBJ1-4 and V is TRBV12-3 or TRBV12-4; D is unresolved. The CDR3 has 12 residues. Trimming shortened V by 3 bases and J by 8 bases, and 7 bases separated the two germline ends. This chain's CDR3 is CASSFWEEKLFF. CDR3 bases: TGTGCCAGCAGTTTTTGGGAAGAAAAACTGTTTTTT.

This clonotype has more than one count but fewer than ten. This chain joins TRBV12-3 or TRBV12-4 and TRBJ2-1; D uncertain. V lost 4 bases and J lost 4, with 11 bases in between. The CDR3 runs to 14 residues. The CDR3 sequence: CASSSYGIYNEQFF. CDR3 nucleotides: TGTGCCAGCAGTTCTTATGGGATATACAATGAGCAGTTCTTC.

This clonotype was detected only a few times. The chain uses TRBV12-3 or TRBV12-4 and TRBJ2-1, with D hard to call. V lost 7 bases to trimming and J lost 6 bases, with 7 bases between them. The CDR3 is 11 residues long. CDR3 coding DNA: TGTGCCAGCACCTCTCTCAATGAGCAGTTCTTC. Protein sequence: CASTSLNEQFF.

This clonotype showed up many times. The V gene is TRBV2, the J gene TRBJ2-7, with TRBD1 as a possible D gene (6 bases). The CDR3 consists of 12 residues. Germline assignment: CDR1 SNHLY and CDR2 FYNNEI. Trimming took 6 bases from V and 3 from J, leaving 9 bases between them. The chain's CDR3 is CASRADSYEQYF. The CDR3 DNA reads TGTGCCAGCAGGGCGGACAGCTACGAGCAGTACTTC.

The chain joins TRBV5-1 to TRBJ2-3; 9 bases map to TRBD1. V trimming: 4 bases; J trimming: 1 base; junction bases outside the gene matches: 4. This CDR3 spans 15 amino acids. The germline V gene encodes CDR1 SGHRS and CDR2 YFSETQ. The CDR3 coding sequence is TGCGCCAGCAGCAAACAGGGGGCAGGCACAGATACGCAGTATTTT. Translating it yields CASSKQGAGTDTQYF.

V and J are TRBV29-1 and TRBJ2-5; D possibly uses TRBD1 or TRBD2 (5 bases each). Trimming took off 7 bases at V and 4 bases at J, with 13 bases between the two ends. Germline assignment: CDR1 SQVTM and CDR2 ANQGSEA. CDR3 length: 12 residues. CDR3 DNA: TGCAGCGCTGGGGGACGGGGAGAGACCCAGTACTTC. Protein sequence: CSAGGRGETQYF.

Concerning this clonotype: One end of the junction fails to match germline, which may point to a read error. This chain uses TRBV6-1 with TRBJ2-2; possibly TRBD1 or TRBD2 for D (5 bases each). In germline, CDR1 is MNHNS, CDR2 SASEGT. The CDR3 is 16 amino acids. The CDR3 loop is CASNPNRLIRTGELFF. CDR3 DNA sequence: TGTGCCAGCAACCCAAACAGGTTAATTCGAACCGGGGAGCTATTTTTT.

This clonotype was counted between two and nine times. The chain combines TRBV11-1 with TRBJ2-5; 10 positions agree with TRBD2. J lost 5 bases, V lost 3 bases, and 6 bases had no gene match. Germline V CDR1 and CDR2: SGHAT, FQDESV (reference sequence). The CDR3 runs 15 residues. CDR3 nucleotide sequence: TGTGCCAGCAGCTTTAAACTAGCGGGGTTGGAGACCCAGTACTTC. It yields the protein CASSFKLAGLETQYF.

Only a few counts were recorded for this clonotype. This rearrangement joins TRBV7-2 to TRBJ1-3; D not certain. V was clipped by 6 bases and J by 6 bases, with 12 bases between them. The CDR3 is 13 residues long. Germline V CDR1 and CDR2: SGHTA, FQGNSA. CDR3 loop: CASRKDGENTIYF. In DNA form, the CDR3 reads TGTGCCAGCAGGAAGGACGGCGAAAACACCATATATTTT.

The sample holds a few counts of this clonotype. The chain couples TRBV5-1 to TRBJ2-5; D gene ambiguous. The germline V and J ends were trimmed by 4 bases and 5 bases, with 18 bases remaining between them. The CDR3 sequence is 15 residues long. Germline V CDR1 and CDR2: SGHRS, YFSETQ. In DNA, the CDR3 is TGCGCCAGCAGCCCCGGGTCTGATGATCGGGAGACCCAGTACTTC. It translates to CASSPGSDDRETQYF.

This clonotype was found a few times. A junction boundary mismatches the germline segment, possibly from a read error. The chain combines TRBV5-1 with TRBJ1-5; D might be TRBD1 (6 bases). Germline assignment: CDR1 SGHRS and CDR2 YFSETQ. The CDR3 spans 16 residues. The CDR3 is CASGLGPQGSNQPQHF. The CDR3 DNA follows: TGCGCCAGCGGCTTGGGGCCACAGGGAAGCAATCAGCCCCAGCATTTT.

With respect to this clonotype: Here the CDR3 omits its conserved ending phenylalanine or tryptophan, so a read error is the likely source. The limits of the CDR3 on the DNA are not certain, so only TCRdb's listed CDR3 is given. The CDR3 loop is CASRVAGVDEYS. This rearrangement joins TRBV5-1 to TRBJ2-3; the table's D gene call, TRBD2, was not cross checked with the DNA. Germline V gene sequence: CDR1 SGHRS, CDR2 YFSETQ. The CDR3 sequence runs 12 residues, both termini included.

In this sample, this clonotype is medium-sized. The rearrangement links TRBV21-1 to TRBJ1-5; the table's D gene call, TRBD1, was not cross checked with the DNA. TRBV21-1 is a recognized pseudogene. CDR3 size: 14 residues. CDR3 DNA: TGTGCCAGCAGATTACAGGGGTGTAGTCAGCCCCAGCATTTT. Translated: CASRLQGCSQPQHF.

The sample holds many counts of this clonotype. The chain uses TRBV11-1 and TRBJ2-6; TRBD1 aligns across 7 bases. The ends lost 6 bases at V and 0 bases at J; junction bases unmatched: 8. Per germline, CDR1 SGHAT and CDR2 FQDESV (reference sequence). The CDR3 length is 17 residues. The CDR3 here is CASSPGTEHSGANVLTF. In nucleotides, the CDR3 is TGTGCCAGCAGTCCCGGGACAGAACACTCTGGGGCCAACGTCCTGACTTTC.

A word on this clonotype: Given a much more abundant clone one base away, this may be a read error. The V call is TRBV5-1, the J call TRBJ2-7; the D gene could be TRBD1 or TRBD2 (6 bases each). Germline V gene lookup returns CDR1 SGHRS and CDR2 YFSETQ. CDR3 length: 15 amino acids. The chain's CDR3 is CAGSSGGSSIYEQYF. As DNA, the CDR3 is TGCGCCGGCAGCTCCGGGGGCTCGTCGATCTACGAGCAGTACTTC.

This clonotype has a handful of counts. The chain links TRBV29-1 to TRBJ2-5; 7 bases match TRBD1. Looked up from germline, CDR1 is SQVTM and CDR2 is ANQGSEA. J gave up 4 bases and V 4 bases, and 12 bases lay outside the gene matches. This CDR3 region has 15 residues. CDR3 DNA: TGCAGCGTTGTAGAAGGGGGCGGGTTATCAGAGACCCAGTACTTC. It specifies CSVVEGGGLSETQYF.

There are a few counts of this clonotype. This sequence joins TRBV7-2 and TRBJ2-7, with 13 bases fitting TRBD2. The trim removed 4 bases at V and 10 bases at J, leaving 19 bases unmatched. This CDR3 comprises 18 residues. CDR1 and CDR2 (germline): SGHTA, FQGNSA. The CDR3: CASSYRVTTKGLAGRQYF. The CDR3 DNA is TGTGCCAGCAGCTATCGCGTAACAACGAAGGGACTAGCGGGACGACAGTACTTC.

This clonotype turned up a few times. This may come from a read error, since a much larger clone is one base off. This chain joins TRBV20-1 and TRBJ2-7; weak D call: TRBD2 (5 bases). Trimming removed 5 bases from V and 3 bases from J, with 17 bases in between. The CDR3 is 14 residues long. Germline V CDR1 and CDR2: DFQATT, SNEGSKA (reference sequence). The CDR3 DNA is TGCAGTGCTGGGAGCGCGGGCCACAGCTACGAGCAGTACTTC. This encodes CSAGSAGHSYEQYF.

Comment on this clonotype: The CDR3 does not close with the conserved phenylalanine or tryptophan, likely indicating a read error. V is TRBV5-1 and J is TRBJ1-2; TRBD1 matches at 8 bases. The CDR3 runs 15 residues. Germline CDR1 is SGHRS and CDR2 is YFSETQ. The V gene end was trimmed by 0 bases and the J gene end by 4 bases; junction bases not matched to a gene: 5. The CDR3 reads CASSLDGQGLYGYTL. The CDR3 DNA sequence: TGCGCCAGCAGCTTGGATGGACAGGGACTCTATGGCTACACCCTC.

This clonotype was observed a handful of times. CDR3 residues: CASSLGGTQPQHF. CDR3 nucleotide sequence: TGTGCCAGCAGCTTAGGTGGGACCCAGCCCCAGCATTTT. The J gene is TRBJ1-5, the V gene TRBV7-9, with D perhaps TRBD1 (5 bases). This CDR3 has 13 amino acids. Deletions cut 1 base from V and 7 bases from J, with 8 bases between. Germline values: CDR1 SEHNR, CDR2 FQNEAQ (reference sequence).

This clonotype was detected a few times. In DNA, the CDR3 is TGTGCCAGCATTAAGAACAGGGCTGGCGGCATTCAGTACTTC. Translated: CASIKNRAGGIQYF. The J gene is TRBJ2-4, the V gene TRBV6-1; D perhaps matches TRBD1 (6 bases). Deletions cut 7 bases from V and 9 bases from J, with 19 bases between. CDR3 length equals 14 residues. The germline V gene has CDR1 MNHNS and CDR2 SASEGT.